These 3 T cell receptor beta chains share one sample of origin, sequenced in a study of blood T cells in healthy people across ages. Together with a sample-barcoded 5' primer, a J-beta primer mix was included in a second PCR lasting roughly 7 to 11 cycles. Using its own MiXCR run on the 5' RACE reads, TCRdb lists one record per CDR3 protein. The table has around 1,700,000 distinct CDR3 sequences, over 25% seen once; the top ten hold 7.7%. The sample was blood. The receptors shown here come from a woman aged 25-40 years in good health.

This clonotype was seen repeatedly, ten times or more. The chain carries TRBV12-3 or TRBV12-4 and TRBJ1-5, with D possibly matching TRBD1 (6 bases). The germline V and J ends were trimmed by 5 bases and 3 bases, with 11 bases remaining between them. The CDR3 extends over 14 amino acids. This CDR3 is CASSLRGYNQPQHF. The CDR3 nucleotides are TGTGCCAGCAGTCTAAGGGGGTACAATCAGCCCCAGCATTTT.

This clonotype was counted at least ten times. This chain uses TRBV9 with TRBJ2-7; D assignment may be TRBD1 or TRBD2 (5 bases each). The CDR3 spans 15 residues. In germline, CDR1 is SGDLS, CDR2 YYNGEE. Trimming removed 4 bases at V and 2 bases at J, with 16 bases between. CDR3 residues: CASSRSRDGPYEQYF. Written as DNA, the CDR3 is TGTGCCAGCAGCCGCTCCCGGGACGGACCCTACGAGCAGTACTTC.

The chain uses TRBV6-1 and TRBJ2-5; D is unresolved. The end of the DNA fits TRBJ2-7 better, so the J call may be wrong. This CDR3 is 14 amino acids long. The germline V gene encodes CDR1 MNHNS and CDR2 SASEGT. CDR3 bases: TGTGCCAGCAGTGTTGCGGACCTCGGCCACGAGCAGTACTTC. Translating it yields CASSVADLGHEQYF.